This T cell receptor beta chain originates from a study of OX40 agonist ivuxolimab in advanced cancers. On the study more broadly: Patients with prior anti-PD-1, anti-PD-L1 or anti-CTLA-4 therapy were eligible; approximately 40% had some. The study's findings and limits: There were, on average, more expanded clones in CD8+ T cells than in CD4+. Some nonresponders also had low normalized T-cell clonal expansion.

Exclusion applied to patients with autoimmune disease history or systemic immunosuppression. Germline values: CDR1 SEHNR, CDR2 FQNEAQ (reference sequence). Trimming shortened V by 3 bases and J by 8 bases, and 10 bases separated the two germline ends. The CDR3 length is 13 residues. The repertoire was sequenced with immunoSEQ multiplex PCR; TCRdb's copy has only in-frame clones and lacks some. The sample consists of tens of thousands of clones, more than 70% of them appearing once. To note about this clone: What it recognizes is unknown.

This specimen consisted of CD4+ or CD8+ T cells sorted from blood, obtained in a trial of the OX40 agonist ivuxolimab. The rearrangement links TRBV7-9 to TRBJ1-4; the D is unclear. The sequence was collected from an adult with an advanced solid tumor such as melanoma, head and neck, liver or kidney cancer. This CDR3 reads CASSFDVWEKLFF. DNA of the CDR3: TGTGCCAGCAGCTTCGATGTATGGGAAAAACTGTTTTTT.